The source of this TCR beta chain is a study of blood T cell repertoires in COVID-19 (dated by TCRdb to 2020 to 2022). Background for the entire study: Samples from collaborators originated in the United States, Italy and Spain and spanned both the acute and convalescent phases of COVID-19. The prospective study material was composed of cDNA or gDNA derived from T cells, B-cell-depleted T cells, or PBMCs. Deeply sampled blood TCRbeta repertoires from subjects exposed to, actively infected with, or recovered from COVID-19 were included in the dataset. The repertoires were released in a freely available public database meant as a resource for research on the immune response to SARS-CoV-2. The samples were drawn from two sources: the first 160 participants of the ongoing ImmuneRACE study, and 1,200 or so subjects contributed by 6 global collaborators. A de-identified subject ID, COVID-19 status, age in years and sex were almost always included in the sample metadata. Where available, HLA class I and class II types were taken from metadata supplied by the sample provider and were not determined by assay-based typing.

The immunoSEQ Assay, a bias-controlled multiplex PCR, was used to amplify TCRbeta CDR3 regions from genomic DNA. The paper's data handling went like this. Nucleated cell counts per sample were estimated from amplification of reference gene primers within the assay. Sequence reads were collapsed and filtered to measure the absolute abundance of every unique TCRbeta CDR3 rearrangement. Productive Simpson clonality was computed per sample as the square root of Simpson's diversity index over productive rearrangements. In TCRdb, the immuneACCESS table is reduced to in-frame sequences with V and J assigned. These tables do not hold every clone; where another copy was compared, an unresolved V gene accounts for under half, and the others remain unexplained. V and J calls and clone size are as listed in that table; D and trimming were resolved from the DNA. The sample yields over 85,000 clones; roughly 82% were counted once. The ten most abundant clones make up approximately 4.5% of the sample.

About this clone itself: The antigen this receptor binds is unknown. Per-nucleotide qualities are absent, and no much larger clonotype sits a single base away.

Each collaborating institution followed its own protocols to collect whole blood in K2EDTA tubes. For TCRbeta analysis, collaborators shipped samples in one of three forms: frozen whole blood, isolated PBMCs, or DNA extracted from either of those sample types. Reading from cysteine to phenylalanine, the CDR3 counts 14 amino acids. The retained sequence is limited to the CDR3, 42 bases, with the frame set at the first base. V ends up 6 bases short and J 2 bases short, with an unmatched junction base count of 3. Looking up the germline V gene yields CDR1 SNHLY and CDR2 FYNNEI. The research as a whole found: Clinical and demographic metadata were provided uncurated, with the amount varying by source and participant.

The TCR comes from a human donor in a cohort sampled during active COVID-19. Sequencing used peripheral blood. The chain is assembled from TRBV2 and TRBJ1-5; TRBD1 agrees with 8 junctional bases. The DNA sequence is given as TGTGCCAGCAGGGGGACAGGTGGCAATCAGCCCCAGCATTTT. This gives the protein CASRGTGGNQPQHF.